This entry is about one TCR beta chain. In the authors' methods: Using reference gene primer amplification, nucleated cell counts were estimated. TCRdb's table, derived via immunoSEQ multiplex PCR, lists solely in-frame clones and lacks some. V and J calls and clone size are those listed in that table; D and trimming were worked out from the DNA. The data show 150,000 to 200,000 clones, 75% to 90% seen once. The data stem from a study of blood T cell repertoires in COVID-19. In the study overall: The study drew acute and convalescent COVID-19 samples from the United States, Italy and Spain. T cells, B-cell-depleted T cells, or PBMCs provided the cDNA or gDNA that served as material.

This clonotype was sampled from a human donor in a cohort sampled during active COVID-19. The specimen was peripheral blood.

CDR3 DNA sequence: TGTGCCAGCAGCTTATTCACAGGGGTTGACAATCAGCCCCAGCATTTT. Residues: CASSLFTGVDNQPQHF. The genes are TRBV7-2 and TRBJ1-5; the match to TRBD1 covers 7 bases. The CDR3 has 16 residues. The ends lost 2 bases at V and 3 bases at J; junction bases unmatched: 7. Germline CDR1 reads SGHTA; CDR2 reads FQGNSA. The full variable domain, its missing parts supplied by reference TRBV7-2 and TRBJ1-5, is GAGVSQSPSNKVTEKGKDVELRCDPISGHTALYWYRQSLGQGLEFLIYFQGNSAPDKSGLPSDRFSAERTGGSVSTLTIQRTQQEDSAVYLCASSLFTGVDNQPQHFGDGTRLSIL.